These 21 T cell receptor beta chains share one sample of origin, sequenced in a study of blood T cell repertoires in COVID-19 (dated by TCRdb to about 2020). The library was produced with the immunoSEQ multiplex PCR assay. TCRdb stores this immuneACCESS table with in-frame sequences only. Part of the clones is absent; in the studies checked, under half of the shortfall reflects unresolved V genes, and no reason is known for the rest. For this sample the table gives approximately 25,000 clones, of which around 75% were detected only once. The ten largest make up under 75% of the sample. Sequenced: peripheral blood. These receptors all come from a woman aged 80 or over with acute or convalescent COVID-19.

The rearrangement links TRBV12-3 or TRBV12-4 to TRBJ2-7; 7 positions agree with TRBD2. V was clipped by 1 base and J by 4 bases; unmatched bases: 1. CDR3 length: 13 residues. The CDR3 reads CASSLDSGYEQYF. DNA of the CDR3: TGTGCCAGCAGTTTAGATAGCGGGTACGAGCAGTACTTC.

The rearrangement links TRBV27 to TRBJ2-7, with a possible D match to TRBD1 (6 bases). V lost 7 bases and J 3 bases, leaving 22 bases between the germline ends. Germline CDR1 MNHEY, CDR2 SMNVEV (reference sequence). There are 16 residues in the CDR3. The CDR3 region is CASTAIGQGQYYEQYF. The CDR3, as DNA: TGTGCCAGCACCGCTATCGGACAAGGACAGTACTACGAGCAGTACTTC.

V gene TRBV28 combines with J gene TRBJ1-5; no reliable D call. Per germline, CDR1 MDHEN and CDR2 SYDVKM. V dropped 7 bases and J dropped 11 bases, with 15 bases sitting between them. The CDR3 is made up of 12 amino acids. CDR3 in amino acids: CASTPPRGSQHF. CDR3 bases: TGTGCCAGCACTCCTCCACGAGGCTCCCAGCATTTT.

This clone was observed a few times. This rearrangement joins TRBV19 to TRBJ1-5; 8 nucleotides line up with TRBD1. J lost 3 bases, V lost 5 bases, and 9 bases had no gene match. Germline V gene data show CDR1 as LNHDA and CDR2 as SQIVND (reference sequence). The CDR3 runs 16 residues. For the CDR3, the DNA is TGTGCCAGTAGTGCCCGGACAGGGCGGAACAATCAGCCCCAGCATTTT. This codes for CASSARTGRNNQPQHF.

The chain has TRBV30 and TRBJ2-7; D possibly corresponds to TRBD1 (5 bases). The length of the CDR3 is 15 residues. Deletions cut 2 bases from V and 5 bases from J, with 19 bases between. Germline lookup yields CDR1 GTSNPN and CDR2 SVGIG (reference sequence). CDR3 bases: TGTGCCTGGAGTAGGGGATACAGAACCCCCGACGAGCAGTACTTC. Translating gives CAWSRGYRTPDEQYF.

The chain has TRBV6-2 or TRBV6-3 and TRBJ2-2, with D maybe TRBD1 (6 bases). V lost 2 bases, J lost 2 bases, and 12 bases lay in between. Germline values: CDR1 MNHEY, CDR2 SVGEGT. This CDR3 is 16 amino acids long. The CDR3 DNA reads TGTGCCAGCAGTTACGGGCCCGGGACAAACACCGGGGAGCTGTTTTTT. It yields the protein CASSYGPGTNTGELFF.

The CDR3 bases are TGTGCCAGCATTCTTCGGACAGATAGTTACTATGGCTACACCTTC. Amino acids: CASILRTDSYYGYTF. V and J are TRBV6-5 and TRBJ1-2, with D tentatively TRBD1 (6 bases). This CDR3 has 15 amino acids. CDR1 and CDR2 (germline): MNHEY, SVGAGI. With 7 bases removed from V and 3 bases from J, the gap between germline ends came to 18 bases.

V usage is TRBV18 and J usage is TRBJ1-2; TRBD1 agrees at 7 bases. Germline trimming cut 8 bases from V and 8 bases from J; bases unmatched to any gene: 11. Germline values: CDR1 KGHSH, CDR2 LQKENI. The length of the CDR3 is 13 residues. The DNA for the CDR3 is TGTGCCAGCCCTGAGGGGGCTACCGACGGCTACACCTTC. Protein product: CASPEGATDGYTF.

J is TRBJ2-1 and V is TRBV18; 11 bases align to TRBD2. CDR3 length: 16 residues. J gave up 5 bases and V 6 bases, and 9 bases lay outside the gene matches. From germline, CDR1 is KGHSH and CDR2 LQKENI. The CDR3 coding sequence is TGTGCCAGCTCTCCGGTGACGGGACTAGCGGACAATGAGCAGTTCTTC. Amino acid sequence: CASSPVTGLADNEQFF.

Only one count was recorded for this clone. The CDR3 is CASSRTDLGYTF. In DNA form, the CDR3 reads TGTGCCAGCAGTCGGACAGACCTTGGCTACACCTTC. V gene TRBV12-3 or TRBV12-4 combines with J gene TRBJ1-2; D might be TRBD1 (6 bases). The CDR3 is 12 residues long. Trimming cost V 5 bases and J 7 bases, with 11 bases left between them.

The chain links TRBV5-4 to TRBJ2-7; 11 bases agree with TRBD2. This CDR3 is built from 15 residues. With V trimmed by 4 bases and J by 0 bases, 3 bases remained unmatched. Per germline, CDR1 SGHNT and CDR2 YYREEE (reference sequence). CDR3 nucleotide sequence: TGTGCCAGCAGCGGCGGGACTAGCGGCTCCTACGAGCAGTACTTC. Its protein is CASSGGTSGSYEQYF.

This chain links TRBV19 with TRBJ1-2, with 8 nucleotides matching TRBD1. The CDR3 is 17 residues long. Trimming cost V 5 bases and J 1 base; bases outside gene matches: 12. Germline V gene sequence: CDR1 LNHDA, CDR2 SQIVND (reference sequence). The CDR3 nucleotides read TGTGCCAGTAGTGCATACGTATACAGGGGGGTTAACTATGGCTACACCTTC. Protein sequence: CASSAYVYRGVNYGYTF.

The chain has TRBV6-2 or TRBV6-3 and TRBJ2-7; D remains ambiguous. The CDR3 is 15 amino acids. The V gene lost 4 bases and the J gene lost 0 bases, with 13 bases spanning the gap. Looked up from germline, CDR1 is MNHEY and CDR2 is SVGEGT. The CDR3, as DNA: TGTGCCAGCAGTTCAGGCAAAGTGGGCTCCTACGAGCAGTACTTC. Amino acid sequence: CASSSGKVGSYEQYF.

The chain employs TRBV11-3 and TRBJ2-3; perhaps TRBD1 as D (5 bases). This CDR3 region has 15 residues. Germline CDR1 SGHNT, CDR2 YENEEA. V was cut by 4 bases and J by 2 bases, with 13 bases left in between. CDR3 amino acids: CASSYQGLPTDTQYF. Here the CDR3 DNA reads TGTGCCAGCAGCTACCAGGGATTACCCACAGATACGCAGTATTTT.

The rearrangement uses TRBV12-3 or TRBV12-4 and TRBJ1-5; D unclear. The CDR3 loop spans 12 amino acids. Trimming left V 6 bases short and J 10 bases short, with 13 bases between. The CDR3 DNA follows: TGTGCCAGCAGCCCCTTTGGAGGACCCCAGCATTTT. Protein: CASSPFGGPQHF.

The V gene is TRBV10-3, the J gene TRBJ2-7; D gene ambiguous. Trimming removed 3 bases at V and 6 bases at J, with 15 bases between. The CDR3 is 14 amino acids. CDR1 ENHRY and CDR2 SYGVKD come from the germline V gene. The CDR3 sequence: CAISDSRTAGEQYF. For the CDR3, the DNA is TGTGCCATCAGTGATTCTAGAACGGCTGGCGAGCAGTACTTC.

This chain links TRBV2 with TRBJ1-2, with TRBD1 matching 7 bases. The V and J ends lost 5 bases and 2 bases, in that order; junction bases with no gene match: 8. The CDR3 spans 15 residues. Looked up from germline, CDR1 is SNHLY and CDR2 is FYNNEI. This chain's CDR3 is CASSYTRTGNYGYTF. DNA for the CDR3: TGTGCCAGCAGTTATACTCGGACAGGAAACTATGGCTACACCTTC.

The V call is TRBV6-1, the J call TRBJ2-1; TRBD2 aligns across 9 bases. CDR3 length: 15 amino acids. Losses at the gene ends were 2 bases for V and 9 bases for J; bases not matched to a gene: 8. CDR1 MNHNS and CDR2 SASEGT come from the germline V gene. The CDR3 is CASSERKREVGEQFF. The CDR3 bases are TGTGCCAGCAGTGAAAGAAAGCGGGAGGTCGGTGAGCAGTTCTTC.

Only a few counts were recorded for this clone. J is TRBJ1-3 and V is TRBV25-1; D unclear. Per the germline V gene, CDR1 is MGHDK and CDR2 is SYGVNS. V dropped 8 bases and J dropped 4 bases, with 12 bases sitting between them. The CDR3 is made up of 13 amino acids. CDR3 in amino acids: CASSRSLGNTIYF. The CDR3 bases are TGTGCCAGCTCACGGTCTTTAGGAAACACCATATATTTT.

The chain employs TRBV29-1 and TRBJ1-1; maybe TRBD1 (6 bases). Trimming shortened V by 4 bases and J by 1 base, and 13 bases separated the two germline ends. The germline CDR1 and CDR2 sequences are SQVTM and ANQGSEA. The CDR3 has 14 residues. CDR3 nucleotide sequence: TGCAGCGTTGGAGAGGGGGGTCCGAACACTGAAGCTTTCTTT. Residues: CSVGEGGPNTEAFF. The full variable domain, rest sourced from reference TRBV29-1 and TRBJ1-1, is SAVISQKPSRDICQRGTSLTIQCQVDSQVTMMFWYRQQPGQSLTLIATANQGSEATYESGFVIDKFPISRPNLTFSTLTVSNMSPEDSSIYLCSVGEGGPNTEAFFGQGTRLTVV.

Ten or more counts support this clone. The chain is built from TRBV9 and TRBJ2-5, with D maybe TRBD1 (6 bases). CDR1 is SGDLS, CDR2 YYNGEE, per germline. Trimming pared 3 bases from V and 2 bases from J, leaving 14 bases between. The CDR3 has 15 amino acids. As DNA, the CDR3 is TGTGCCAGCAGCGCCGAAGGGGGACCGCAAGAGACCCAGTACTTC. The encoded protein is CASSAEGGPQETQYF.